This TCR beta chain was observed in a study of CD8+CD57+ T cells in acquired aplastic anemia. The template used for profiling TCR beta VDJ and CDR3 was genomic DNA. In TCRdb, the reads were re-called with MiXCR into one record per CDR3 protein. The table has around 200,000 distinct CDR3 sequences, less than 50% seen once; the top ten hold roughly 13%. The trim removed 7 bases at V and 2 bases at J, leaving 5 bases unmatched. The germline V gene has CDR1 KGHDR and CDR2 SFDVKD. CDR3 length: 14 residues. This clonotype turned up a few times. Sequencing was done on patients that had shown CD8+CD57+ cell expansion by flow cytometry.

The source is a human donor with aplastic anemia. The sequencing sample was made of sorted CD4+, CD8+, or CD8+CD57+ T cells (not recorded which) from PBMCs. The chain is built from TRBV24-1 and TRBJ2-3, with 7 bases fitting TRBD2. CDR3 amino acids: CATRGGVITDTQYF. The CDR3 nucleotides read TGTGCCACCAGGGGAGGGGTCATCACAGATACGCAGTATTTT.